The rows below give T cell receptor beta chains drawn from one sample of a study of T cells after yellow fever vaccination. MiXCR, run by TCRdb on the 5' RACE reads, gives a single entry per CDR3 protein. This table holds roughly 110,000 distinct CDR3 sequences, 8.4% found once. This material consisted of CD8+ T cells sorted from PBMCs, taken 45 days after the yellow fever booster vaccination. The receptors stem from a man aged 25-45 years who received the YFV17D yellow fever vaccine. CDR3s include the opening cysteine and the closing phenylalanine or tryptophan. A D gene is named only where the DNA matches it firmly. Not every row has a clone size; where given, it reads once, few, many or a size class.

TRBJ1-1 few NA TRBV7-9 TGTGCCAGCAGCTTGCGGCAGGGGCTGACTGAAGCTTTCTTT CASSLRQGLTEAFF
TRBJ1-1 many TRBD1 TRBV6-5 TGTGCCAGCAGTCTAGACAGGGGATGGGCTGAAGCTTTCTTT CASSLDRGWAEAFF
TRBJ2-7 NA NA TRBV7-2 TGTGCCAGCAGCCGGGGCTCGAGCGGCGACGAGCAGTACTTC CASSRGSSGDEQYF
TRBJ2-7 few TRBD2 TRBV7-6 TGTGCCAGCAGCACAGCTAGCGGGAGGTCCTACGAGCAGTACTTC CASSTASGRSYEQYF
TRBJ2-7 few NA TRBV12-3/TRBV12-4 TGTGCCAGCGGGCCCGGTTCCAGCTCCTACGAGCAGTACTTC CASGPGSSSYEQYF
TRBJ2-1 many NA TRBV11-2 TGTGCCAGCAGCTTAATCCGCTACAATGAGCAGTTCTTC CASSLIRYNEQFF
TRBJ2-7 NA TRBD1 TRBV18 TGTGCCAGCTCATTTCGGACAGGGGTCAACTACGAGCAGTACTTC CASSFRTGVNYEQYF
TRBJ2-3 many TRBD2 TRBV10-2 TGCGCCAATCCTAGCGGGAGGCCCTTTGATACGCAGTATTTT CANPSGRPFDTQYF
TRBJ2-1 many NA TRBV6-6 TGTGCCAGCAGTTACTCGCTAGGCCTTGAGCAGTTCTTC CASSYSLGLEQFF
TRBJ2-2 many TRBD1 TRBV27 TGTGCCAGCAGTTCCCCGACAGGGGGTAGCGGGGAGCTGTTTTTT CASSSPTGGSGELFF
TRBJ2-7 many NA TRBV20-1 TGCAGTGCTACTCCGACAGGAGACTACGAGCAGTACTTC CSATPTGDYEQYF
TRBJ2-5 many NA TRBV14 TGTGCCAGCACAAAGTCCGAAGGCCCGACGGGGGAGACCCAGTACTTC CASTKSEGPTGETQYF
TRBJ2-5 NA TRBD2 TRBV9 TGTGCCAGCAGCGTCTATGCCGGGGGGACCGGGGAGACCCAGTACTTC CASSVYAGGTGETQYF
TRBJ2-2 few TRBD2 TRBV25-1 TGTGCCAGCAGTGAATATTTCCCCCTCGTAAACGGTGGCGGGAGGGCCGGGACCGGGGAGCTGTTTTTT CASSEYFPLVNGGGRAGTGELFF
TRBJ2-5 few NA TRBV5-1 TGCGCCAGCAGCTCCGGGACGGCCCAGCCGGAGACCCAGTACTTC CASSSGTAQPETQYF
TRBJ2-5 many TRBD2 TRBV29-1 TGCAGCGTCCCGACTAGCGGAGGGTACCAAGAGACCCAGTACTTC CSVPTSGGYQETQYF
TRBJ2-7 many NA TRBV29-1 TGCAGCGTGACACTATACTACGAGCAGTACTTC CSVTLYYEQYF
TRBJ2-7 NA TRBD1 TRBV27 TGTGCCAGCAGTTCCCCAGGGGGTTGCTTC CASSSPGGCF
TRBJ2-2 many NA TRBV11-3 TGTGCCAGCAGCTTAGGTGCCTACGGCGGGGAGCTGTTTTTT CASSLGAYGGELFF
TRBJ2-3 few TRBD1 TRBV28 TGTGCCAGCGTTAGTGGACAGGGCCCCCGCACAGATACGCAGTATTTT CASVSGQGPRTDTQYF
TRBJ2-7 many TRBD1 TRBV27 TGTGCCAGCAGAGCTCCGGGACAGGGGACCTACGAGCAGTACTTC CASRAPGQGTYEQYF
TRBJ2-1 many NA TRBV20-1 TGCAGTGCTAGAAACGAGGACGGCAACGTGCAGTTCTTC CSARNEDGNVQFF
TRBJ2-1 many TRBD1 TRBV27 TGTGCCAGCGTGCCGGGACAGGGCCACCCGCGGCAGTTCTTC CASVPGQGHPRQFF
TRBJ2-5 many NA TRBV27 TGTGCCAGCAACAGCCTAAGTGGGGAGACCCAGTACTTC CASNSLSGETQYF
TRBJ2-7 many TRBD1 TRBV15 TGTGCCACCAGCACAGGACAGGGCGTACCTCACGAGCAGTACTTC CATSTGQGVPHEQYF
TRBJ2-7 many TRBD2 TRBV28 TGTGCCAGCAGTCCTGGGGGGACTAGCGTGCAGTACTTC CASSPGGTSVQYF
TRBJ2-1 many TRBD1 TRBV14 TGTGCCAGCAGCCAAGCGGGACAGGGAAATGAGCAGTTCTTC CASSQAGQGNEQFF
TRBJ1-2 few NA TRBV7-2 TGTGCCAGCAGCTTAATGATCGACACGCTCAACTATGGCTACACCTTC CASSLMIDTLNYGYTF
TRBJ1-1 many TRBD1 TRBV7-9 TGTGCCAGCACTCTAACAGGGGCGTCTGAAGCTTTCTTT CASTLTGASEAFF
TRBJ2-1 many TRBD2 TRBV27 TGTGCCAGCAGTTTCGGACTAGCGGGAGTGATGAATGAGCAGTTCTTC CASSFGLAGVMNEQFF
TRBJ2-1 many NA TRBV6-5 TGTGCCAGCAGCCGCGCTGGAAGAGAGCAGTTCTTC CASSRAGREQFF
TRBJ2-1 many TRBD2 TRBV4-3 TGCGCCAGCAGCCAGGGACTAGCGGGGACTAGCTCCTACAATGAGCAGTTCTTC CASSQGLAGTSSYNEQFF
TRBJ2-4 many NA TRBV11-1 TGTGCCAGCAGCGCCGTGGGTGACGGGAAAAACATTCAGTACTTC CASSAVGDGKNIQYF
TRBJ2-1 many NA TRBV9 TGTGCCAGCAGCGTAGGGACTAAGGGCAATGAGCAGTTCTTC CASSVGTKGNEQFF
TRBJ2-7 many TRBD2 TRBV20-1 TGCAGTGCGAGCGCTAGCGGGAGTCTATACGAGCAGTACTTC CSASASGSLYEQYF
TRBJ2-1 NA TRBD2 TRBV18 TGTGCCAGCTCACCCACCGGGACTAGCGCCCGGACTGAGCAGTTCTTC CASSPTGTSARTEQFF
TRBJ2-1 many NA TRBV15 TGTGCCACCAGCAGAGATAAGTACGTAGATGAGCAGTTCTTC CATSRDKYVDEQFF
TRBJ2-1 many NA TRBV5-6 TGTGCCAGCAGCCCGACAGGAGGCAATGAGCAGTTCTTC CASSPTGGNEQFF
TRBJ2-1 few TRBD2 TRBV19 TGTGCCAGTAGTCGTATTAGCGGGAGTATATTCTACAATGAGCAGTTCTTC CASSRISGSIFYNEQFF
TRBJ2-7 many NA TRBV9 TGTGCCAGCAGCCCCCGGGACGGAGCCTACGAGCAGTACTTC CASSPRDGAYEQYF
TRBJ1-1 many NA TRBV9 TGTGCCAGCAATCCGAGTGGAACGAACACTGAAGCTTTCTTT CASNPSGTNTEAFF
TRBJ1-5 many NA TRBV28 TGTGCCAGCAGTTTAGAGCAGGGTGATCAGCCCCAGCATTTT CASSLEQGDQPQHF
TRBJ2-3 many NA TRBV15 TGTGCCACCAGCACCGGACTTCCCATCACAGATACGCAGTATTTT CATSTGLPITDTQYF